Only a few counts were recorded for the clone carrying this T cell receptor (beta chain). Its antigen is not known. TCRB transcripts that were expressed got sequenced, as all of the isolated RNA had been reverse transcribed. Sequencing was performed with immunoSEQ multiplex PCR; in TCRdb, only in-frame clones are kept and a portion is missing. This table holds fewer than 350,000 clones, 15% found once. Sorting based on CD45RO/CCR7/CD25/CD127/CD95/CD27 separated CD4+ naive, central memory, regulatory and stem cell-like memory cells. The source of the sample is a study of beta chain features in type 1 diabetes. Germline V gene data show CDR1 as SGHNT and CDR2 as YYREEE (reference sequence). The CDR3 runs to 15 residues. Germline trimming cut 4 bases from V and 2 bases from J; bases unmatched to any gene: 8. Overall study results and limits: Shortening of TCRB CDR3s, moderate but significant, appeared in all four CD4+ subsets of Type 1 diabetes patients.

This TCR came from a man between 18 and 29 years old with type 1 diabetes. The V call is TRBV5-4, the J call TRBJ1-2; 7 bases align to TRBD1. Input material: naive CD4+ T cells from blood. The DNA for the CDR3 is TGTGCCAGCAGCGCAATCAGGGGGACGAACTATGGCTACACCTTC. Translated, it gives CASSAIRGTNYGYTF.